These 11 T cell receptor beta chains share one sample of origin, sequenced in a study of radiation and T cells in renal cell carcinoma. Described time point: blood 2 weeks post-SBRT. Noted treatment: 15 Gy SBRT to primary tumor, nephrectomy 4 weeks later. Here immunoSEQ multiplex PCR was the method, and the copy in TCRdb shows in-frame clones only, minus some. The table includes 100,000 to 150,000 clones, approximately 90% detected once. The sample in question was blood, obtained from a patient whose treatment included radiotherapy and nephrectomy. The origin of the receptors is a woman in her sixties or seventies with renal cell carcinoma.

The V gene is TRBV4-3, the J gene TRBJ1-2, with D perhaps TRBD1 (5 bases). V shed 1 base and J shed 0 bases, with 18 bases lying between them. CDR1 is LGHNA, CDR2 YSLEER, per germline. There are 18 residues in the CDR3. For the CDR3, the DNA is TGCGCCAGCAGCCAAGTGGGGGGTCAGGCCCCAGCTAACTATGGCTACACCTTC. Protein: CASSQVGGQAPANYGYTF.

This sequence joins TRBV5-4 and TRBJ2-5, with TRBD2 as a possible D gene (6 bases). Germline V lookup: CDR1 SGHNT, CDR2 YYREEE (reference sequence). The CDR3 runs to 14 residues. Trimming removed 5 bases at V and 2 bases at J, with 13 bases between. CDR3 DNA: TGTGCCAGCAGTTCCCCGGGGGAACAAGAGACCCAGTACTTC. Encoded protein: CASSSPGEQETQYF.

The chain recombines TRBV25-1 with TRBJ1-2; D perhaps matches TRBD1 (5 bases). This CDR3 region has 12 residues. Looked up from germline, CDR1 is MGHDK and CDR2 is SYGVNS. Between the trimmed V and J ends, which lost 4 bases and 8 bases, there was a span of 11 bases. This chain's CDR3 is CASSGGGVGYTF. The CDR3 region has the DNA TGTGCCAGCAGTGGGGGGGGAGTCGGCTACACCTTC.

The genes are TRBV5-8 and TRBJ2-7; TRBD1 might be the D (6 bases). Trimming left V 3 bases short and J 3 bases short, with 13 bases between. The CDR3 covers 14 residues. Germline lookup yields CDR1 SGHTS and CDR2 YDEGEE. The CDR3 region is CASSYTGTGYEQYF. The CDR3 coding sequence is TGTGCCAGCAGCTATACAGGGACCGGCTACGAGCAGTACTTC.

The DNA for the CDR3 is TGCGCCAGCAGCTTGTCACTTACGTCCGGGGAGCTGTTTTTT. It encodes CASSLSLTSGELFF. J is TRBJ2-2 and V is TRBV5-1; D call uncertain. CDR1 SGHRS and CDR2 YFSETQ come from the germline V gene. The CDR3 contains 14 residues. Trimming removed 1 base from V and 6 bases from J, with 10 bases in between.

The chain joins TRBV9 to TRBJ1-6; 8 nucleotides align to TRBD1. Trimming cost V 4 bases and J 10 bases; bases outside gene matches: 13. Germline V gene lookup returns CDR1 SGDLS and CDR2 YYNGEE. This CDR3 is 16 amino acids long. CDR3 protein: CASSPPWAGGVSPLHF. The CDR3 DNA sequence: TGTGCCAGCAGCCCCCCCTGGGCAGGGGGCGTATCACCCCTCCACTTT.

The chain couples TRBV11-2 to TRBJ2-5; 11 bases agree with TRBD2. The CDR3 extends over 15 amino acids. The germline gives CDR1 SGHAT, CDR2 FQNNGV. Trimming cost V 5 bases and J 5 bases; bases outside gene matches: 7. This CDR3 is CASSQIAGGRETQYF. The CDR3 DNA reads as TGTGCCAGCAGCCAGATAGCGGGGGGGCGGGAGACCCAGTACTTC.

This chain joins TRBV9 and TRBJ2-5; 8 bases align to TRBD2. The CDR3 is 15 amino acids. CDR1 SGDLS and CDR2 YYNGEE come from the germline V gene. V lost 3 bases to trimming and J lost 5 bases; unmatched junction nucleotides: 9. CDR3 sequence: CASSASGGTGETQYF. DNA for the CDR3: TGTGCCAGCAGCGCGAGCGGGGGCACCGGGGAGACCCAGTACTTC.

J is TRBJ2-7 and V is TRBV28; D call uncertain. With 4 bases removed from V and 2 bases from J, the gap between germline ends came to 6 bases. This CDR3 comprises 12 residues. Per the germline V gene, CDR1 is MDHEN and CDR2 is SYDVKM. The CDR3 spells CASSYQAYEQYF. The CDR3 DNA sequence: TGTGCCAGCAGTTACCAAGCCTACGAGCAGTACTTC.

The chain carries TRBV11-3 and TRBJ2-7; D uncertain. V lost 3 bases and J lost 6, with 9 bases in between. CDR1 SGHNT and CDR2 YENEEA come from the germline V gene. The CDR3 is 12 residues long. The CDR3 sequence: CASSLIDREQYF. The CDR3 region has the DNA TGTGCCAGCAGCTTGATAGATCGCGAGCAGTACTTC. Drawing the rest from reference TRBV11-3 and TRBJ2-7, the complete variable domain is EAGVVQSPRYKIIEKKQPVAFWCNPISGHNTLYWYLQNLGQGPELLIRYENEEAVDDSQLPKDRFSAERLKGVDSTLKIQPAELGDSAVYLCASSLIDREQYFGPGTRLTVT.

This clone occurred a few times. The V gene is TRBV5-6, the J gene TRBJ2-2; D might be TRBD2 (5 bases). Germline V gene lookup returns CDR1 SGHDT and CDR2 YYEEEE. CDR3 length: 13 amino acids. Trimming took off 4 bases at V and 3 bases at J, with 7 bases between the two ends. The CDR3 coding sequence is TGTGCCAGCAGCCTGGGAGACACCGGGGAGCTGTTTTTT. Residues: CASSLGDTGELFF.